This TCR beta chain emerged from a study of T cell responses to AZD1222 COVID-19 vaccine. To note about this clone: Antigen: not known.

General observations from the study: A rise in Spike-specific TCR breadth and depth followed two AZD1222 doses.

Repertoires were generated with immunoSEQ multiplex PCR, while TCRdb's copy carries only in-frame clones and drops some. Of some 150,000 clones detected, under 95% appear once; the ten largest clones hold approximately 2.1%. Sequencing was performed on peripheral blood, taken on day 0 of AZD1222 vaccination. The receptor's source is an adult in good health.

DNA of the CDR3: TGTGCCAGCAGTTTGGGGGGTGAGGATGAAAAACTGTTTTTT. Translating gives CASSLGGEDEKLFF. The chain links TRBV28 to TRBJ1-4, with D possibly TRBD1 on 5 matching bases. This CDR3 has 14 residues. V lost 3 bases and J lost 6, with 11 bases in between. Looked up from germline, CDR1 is MDHEN and CDR2 is SYDVKM.